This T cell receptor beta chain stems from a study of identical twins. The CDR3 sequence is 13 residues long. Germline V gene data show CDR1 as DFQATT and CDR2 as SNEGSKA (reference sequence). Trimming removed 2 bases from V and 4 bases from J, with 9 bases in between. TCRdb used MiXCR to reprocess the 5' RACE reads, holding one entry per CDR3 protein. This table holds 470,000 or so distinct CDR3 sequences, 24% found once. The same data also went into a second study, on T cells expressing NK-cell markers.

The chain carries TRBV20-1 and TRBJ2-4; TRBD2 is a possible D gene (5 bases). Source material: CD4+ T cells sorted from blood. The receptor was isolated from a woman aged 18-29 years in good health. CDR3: CSARRGQKNIQYF. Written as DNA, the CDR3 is TGCAGTGCTAGAAGAGGGCAGAAAAACATTCAGTACTTC.